One sample yielded the 11 T cell receptor beta chains listed below, sequenced in a study of blood T cell repertoires in COVID-19. Produced via immunoSEQ multiplex PCR; TCRdb's table is partial and in-frame only. The sample consists of 250,000 to 400,000 clones, 85% to 90% of them appearing once. Sequences were obtained from peripheral blood. Source of these receptors: a woman aged 25 to 39 with COVID-19, enrolled during active disease.

The chain links TRBV11-2 to TRBJ2-5, with 7 bases identical to TRBD1. The V gene end was trimmed by 5 bases and the J gene end by 4 bases; junction bases not matched to a gene: 7. Germline V gives CDR1 SGHAT, CDR2 FQNNGV. CDR3 size: 14 residues. The CDR3 protein is CASSAETGIETQYF. CDR3 nucleotides: TGTGCCAGCAGCGCCGAGACAGGGATAGAGACCCAGTACTTC.

V and J are TRBV19 and TRBJ1-2; D is possibly TRBD1 (5 bases). The V end lost 5 bases, the J end lost 2 bases, and 15 bases lay between the germline ends. Germline assignment: CDR1 LNHDA and CDR2 SQIVND (reference sequence). This CDR3 has 15 amino acids. The CDR3 protein is CASSPTWTSNYGYTF. The CDR3 bases are TGTGCCAGTAGTCCTACCTGGACATCCAACTATGGCTACACCTTC.

The V call is TRBV3-1 (or the pseudogene TRBV3-2), the J call TRBJ2-3; D gene uncertain. Germline V gene data show CDR1 as LGHDT and CDR2 as YNNKEL (reference sequence). V lost 4 bases and J lost 1, with 15 bases in between. The CDR3 has 16 residues. CDR3 sequence: CASSPPTAPGTDTQYF. CDR3 sequence (DNA): TGTGCCAGCAGCCCACCAACAGCTCCCGGCACAGATACGCAGTATTTT.

V usage is TRBV27 and J usage is TRBJ2-1, with 9 bases that match TRBD2. This CDR3 spans 14 amino acids. Germline loops: CDR1 MNHEY, CDR2 SMNVEV (reference sequence). V lost 2 bases to trimming and J lost 5 bases; unmatched junction nucleotides: 1. The CDR3 loop reads CASSLLAGHNEQFF. The CDR3 bases are TGTGCCAGCAGTTTACTAGCGGGACACAATGAGCAGTTCTTC.

V is TRBV27 and J is TRBJ1-1, with TRBD1 matching over 7 bases. Germline CDR1 reads MNHEY; CDR2 reads SMNVEV (reference sequence). The J segment lost 0 bases and the V segment lost 4 bases, leaving 8 bases of the junction unmatched. The CDR3 loop spans 16 amino acids. The CDR3 spells CASSYRGQPLNTEAFF. DNA for the CDR3: TGTGCCAGCAGTTATAGGGGACAGCCCCTGAACACTGAAGCTTTCTTT.

This clone was seen just once. The V and J genes are TRBV13 and TRBJ2-6; TRBD2 matches at 10 bases. The CDR3 spans 18 residues. Germline values: CDR1 PRHDT, CDR2 FYEKMQ (reference sequence). Unmatched junction bases numbered 3, after V lost 0 bases and J lost 1 base. For the CDR3, the DNA is TGTGCCAGCAGCTTAGGACTAGCGGGGTTGTCTGGGGCCAACGTCCTGACTTTC. The encoded protein is CASSLGLAGLSGANVLTF.

The chain employs TRBV5-1 and TRBJ2-1; TRBD2 matches 7 bases. With V trimmed by 4 bases and J by 11 bases, 18 bases remained unmatched. Germline CDR1 is SGHRS and CDR2 is YFSETQ. This CDR3 is 16 amino acids long. The CDR3 reads CASSPGGVLGGRKQFF. CDR3 DNA sequence: TGCGCCAGCAGCCCCGGAGGGGTTCTCGGGGGGAGAAAGCAGTTCTTC.

The chain has TRBV5-1 and TRBJ1-1, with a possible D match to TRBD1 (6 bases). The CDR3 has 16 residues. CDR1 SGHRS and CDR2 YFSETQ come from the germline V gene. The ends were cut back, 0 bases at V and 3 bases at J, with 15 bases in the middle. This chain's CDR3 is CASSLEGSGADTEAFF. CDR3 DNA sequence: TGCGCCAGCAGCTTGGAGGGGTCAGGGGCGGACACTGAAGCTTTCTTT.

In this sample, this clone turned up once. The V gene is TRBV5-1, the J gene TRBJ2-1; TRBD2 agrees at 14 bases. The CDR3 covers 17 residues. CDR1 is SGHRS and CDR2 is YFSETQ in the germline V gene. The V segment lost 4 bases and the J segment 6 bases; nucleotides outside the gene matches: 9. CDR3 coding DNA: TGCGCCAGCAGCCCCCAGACTAGCGGGAGGGGGGGCAATGAGCAGTTCTTC. Amino acid sequence: CASSPQTSGRGGNEQFF.

The V gene is TRBV28, the J gene TRBJ1-4; D perhaps matches TRBD1 (6 bases). V shed 1 base and J shed 8 bases, with 14 bases lying between them. There are 15 residues in the CDR3. From germline, CDR1 is MDHEN and CDR2 SYDVKM. In nucleotides, the CDR3 is TGTGCCAGCAGTTTATCCGGGGGGACACGAGAAAAACTGTTTTTT. Translation gives CASSLSGGTREKLFF.

The gene calls are TRBV5-1 and TRBJ1-5; D is possibly TRBD1 (5 bases). Germline-derived CDR1 and CDR2 are SGHRS and YFSETQ. V lost 6 bases and J 3 bases, leaving 16 bases between the germline ends. The CDR3 totals 15 residues. The CDR3 DNA reads TGCGCCAGCATAATGTCCGGGGGAAACAATCAGCCCCAGCATTTT. It is translated as CASIMSGGNNQPQHF.